Listed here are 28 T cell receptor beta chains from one sample, sequenced in a study of T cell repertoires in cytomegalovirus infection. TCRdb reanalysed the reads using MiXCR and keeps one entry per CDR3 protein. The data show more than 85,000 distinct CDR3 sequences, with about 17% seen just once and 8% held by the top ten. Sequenced sample: PBMCs. Receptors were obtained from a human donor in good health (CMV status not recorded). Some clones in this sample may be carry-over from other donors' samples.

With respect to this clonotype: Since a much larger clone is just one base distant, this may be a read error. No conserved phenylalanine or tryptophan ends this CDR3, so it is likely a read error. The chain combines TRBV25-1 with TRBJ2-7; maybe TRBD1 (5 bases). This CDR3 is built from 14 residues. CDR1 and CDR2 from the germline V gene are MGHDK and SYGVNS. V was cut by 2 bases and J by 5 bases, with 13 bases left in between. CDR3 bases: TGTGCCAGCAGTGAAGTTAATGGGGCCGACGAGCAGTACTTG. Translation gives CASSEVNGADEQYL.

This clonotype was seen ten or more times. The chain carries TRBV7-2 and TRBJ1-2, with D hard to call. From germline, CDR1 is SGHTA and CDR2 FQGNSA. V lost 2 bases, J lost 0 bases, and 16 bases lay in between. The CDR3 is 17 amino acids. In DNA, the CDR3 is TGTGCCAGCAGCTTAAGCGCAACAGAGAGATCTAACTATGGCTACACCTTC. It codes for CASSLSATERSNYGYTF.

This chain connects TRBV7-8 to TRBJ1-2; TRBD1 aligns across 10 bases. The V segment lost 5 bases and the J segment 3 bases; nucleotides outside the gene matches: 9. Germline V CDR1 and CDR2: SGHVS, FQNEAQ. This CDR3 comprises 16 residues. The CDR3 spells CASSPPGQGIYYGYTF. The CDR3 DNA reads as TGTGCCAGCAGCCCCCCGGGACAGGGGATATACTATGGCTACACCTTC. Together with reference TRBV7-8 and TRBJ1-2, the CDR3 gives the full variable domain: GAGVSQSPRYKVAKRGQDVALRCDPISGHVSLFWYQQALGQGPEFLTYFQNEAQLDKSGLPSDRFFAERPEGSVSTLKIQRTQQEDSAVYLCASSPPGQGIYYGYTFGSGTRLTVV.

This clonotype was detected a few times. V and J are TRBV29-1 and TRBJ1-1; no reliable D call. Germline CDR1 reads SQVTM; CDR2 reads ANQGSEA. This CDR3 comprises 12 residues. Trimming left V 4 bases short and J 0 bases short, with 6 bases between. The CDR3 coding sequence is TGCAGCGTTGTACGGATGAACACTGAAGCTTTCTTT. This codes for CSVVRMNTEAFF.

This clonotype occurred many times. The chain carries TRBV12-3 or TRBV12-4 and TRBJ1-6; weak D call: TRBD1 (5 bases). V lost 6 bases and J 9 bases, leaving 21 bases between the germline ends. CDR3 length equals 16 residues. CDR3: CASSLSGGRPFSPLHF. The CDR3, as DNA: TGTGCCAGCAGCCTAAGTGGGGGGAGACCCTTTTCACCCCTCCACTTT.

The chain recombines TRBV9 with TRBJ1-3; D gene uncertain. CDR3 length: 18 amino acids. The germline gives CDR1 SGDLS, CDR2 YYNGEE. V lost 0 bases, J lost 2 bases, and 18 bases lay in between. CDR3 coding DNA: TGTGCCAGCAGCGTAGTTCCCATCGGAGGCCAGGCTGGAAACACCATATATTTT. As protein: CASSVVPIGGQAGNTIYF.

The chain employs TRBV4-2 and TRBJ2-3; 9 bases agree with TRBD2. This CDR3 contains 17 residues. V lost 0 bases and J lost 4; bases outside the gene matches: 8. The germline CDR1 and CDR2 sequences are LGHNA and YNFKEQ. The CDR3 sequence: CASSQDKVGGGADTQYF. The CDR3 nucleotides are TGTGCCAGCAGCCAAGATAAGGTCGGCGGGGGGGCAGATACGCAGTATTTT.

Concerning this clonotype: A much larger clone lies a single base off, so this may be a read error. The chain combines TRBV7-2 with TRBJ2-7; D gene unclear. The length of the CDR3 is 13 residues. The V end lost 2 bases, the J end lost 2 bases, and 7 bases lay between the germline ends. Germline V gives CDR1 SGHTA, CDR2 FQGNSA. This chain's CDR3 is CASSLYLTYEQYF. The CDR3 nucleotides read TGTGCCAGCAGCTTATACTTAACCTACGAGCAGTACTTC. Based on the CDR3 plus reference TRBV7-2 and TRBJ2-7, the full variable domain is GAGVSQSPSNKVTEKGKDVELRCDPISGHTALYWYRQSLGQGLEFLIYFQGNSAPDKSGLPSDRFSAERTGGSVSTLTIQRTQQEDSAVYLCASSLYLTYEQYFGPGTRLTVT.

This clonotype has a handful of counts. The chain couples TRBV11-2 to TRBJ1-1; TRBD1 agrees at 8 bases. The CDR3 sequence is 15 residues long. J lost 3 bases, V lost 4 bases, and 7 bases had no gene match. CDR1 is SGHAT, CDR2 FQNNGV, per germline. The CDR3 sequence: CASSWGAGGYTEAFF. The CDR3 DNA sequence: TGTGCCAGCAGCTGGGGGGCAGGGGGCTACACTGAAGCTTTCTTT.

The V and J genes are TRBV4-2 and TRBJ2-5, with TRBD2 as a possible D gene (7 bases). Germline CDR1 reads LGHNA; CDR2 reads YNFKEQ. Trimming shortened V by 0 bases and J by 6 bases, and 20 bases separated the two germline ends. The CDR3 has 17 amino acids. The CDR3 reads CASSQDRAGANGQTQYF. The CDR3 bases are TGTGCCAGCAGCCAAGATCGCGCGGGGGCGAACGGGCAGACCCAGTACTTC.

This clonotype was observed a few times. CDR3 nucleotides: TGTGCCAGCAGCTCGACGGGACAGGGGACATATGGCTACACCTTC. Protein product: CASSSTGQGTYGYTF. The chain carries TRBV5-5 and TRBJ1-2; TRBD1 agrees at 10 bases. Germline-derived CDR1 and CDR2 are SGHKS and YYEKEE (reference sequence). The CDR3 length is 15 residues. V dropped 3 bases and J dropped 5; count of bases not matched to a gene: 7.

The chain uses TRBV10-3 and TRBJ1-1; D unclear. This CDR3 region has 15 residues. The ends were cut back, 0 bases at V and 0 bases at J, with 8 bases in the middle. The germline CDR1 and CDR2 sequences are ENHRY and SYGVKD. The CDR3 protein is CAISESIFMNTEAFF. CDR3 nucleotides: TGTGCCATCAGTGAGTCGATTTTTATGAACACTGAAGCTTTCTTT.

This clonotype was observed at least ten times. J is TRBJ2-5 and V is TRBV7-2; 7 nucleotides align to TRBD2. Germline V CDR1 and CDR2: SGHTA, FQGNSA. This CDR3 spans 17 amino acids. V shed 1 base and J 6 bases; nucleotides not matched to a gene: 14. CDR3 sequence reads: CASSLETRGVIWKTQYF. CDR3 nucleotide sequence: TGTGCCAGCAGCTTAGAAACACGGGGGGTTATTTGGAAGACCCAGTACTTC.

A remark on this clonotype: A much larger clone lies one base from this, so it may be a read error. The V gene is TRBV7-8, the J gene TRBJ1-1; 8 nucleotides line up with TRBD1. The V gene end was trimmed by 5 bases and the J gene end by 4 bases; junction bases not matched to a gene: 12. This CDR3 is 16 amino acids long. The germline V gene encodes CDR1 SGHVS and CDR2 FQNEAQ. The CDR3 protein is CASSRGGRQGSTEAFF. The CDR3 bases are TGTGCCAGCAGCCGCGGGGGGAGACAGGGGTCCACTGAAGCTTTCTTT.

This chain connects TRBV4-2 to TRBJ2-2, with TRBD1 matching 10 bases. With 0 bases clipped from V and 3 bases from J, the junction kept 4 bases outside the gene matches. The CDR3 has 17 amino acids. From germline, CDR1 is LGHNA and CDR2 YNFKEQ. DNA of the CDR3: TGTGCCAGCAGCCAAGATAGACAGGGGGCGGACACCGGGGAGCTGTTTTTT. Its translation is CASSQDRQGADTGELFF.

The CDR3 protein is CAWSGPRDRSRGYTF. The CDR3 DNA reads as TGTGCCTGGAGTGGCCCCCGGGACAGGAGCCGTGGCTACACCTTC. This chain links TRBV30 with TRBJ1-2; 8 positions match TRBD1. This CDR3 region has 15 residues. Trimming cost V 1 base and J 7 bases; bases outside gene matches: 11. Looked up from germline, CDR1 is GTSNPN and CDR2 is SVGIG (reference sequence).

This clonotype showed up many times. V is TRBV20-1 and J is TRBJ1-2; D is perhaps TRBD1 (5 bases). The CDR3 sequence is 14 residues long. V gave up 4 bases and J gave up 3 bases, with 15 bases separating them. The V gene's germline CDR1 is DFQATT and CDR2 SNEGSKA (reference sequence). The CDR3 protein is CSATGPLVDYGYTF. CDR3 nucleotide sequence: TGCAGTGCTACGGGACCTCTCGTGGACTATGGCTACACCTTC.

This clonotype was counted at least ten times. The chain employs TRBV5-4 and TRBJ2-5, with 9 bases that match TRBD2. Per the germline V gene, CDR1 is SGHNT and CDR2 is YYREEE (reference sequence). V gave up 0 bases and J gave up 2 bases; unmatched junction bases: 2. The CDR3 covers 15 residues. For the CDR3, the DNA is TGTGCCAGCAGCTTGGAGGCGGGGGGGCAAGAGACCCAGTACTTC. Its protein product is CASSLEAGGQETQYF.

This clonotype was seen ten or more times. The chain couples TRBV7-2 to TRBJ2-1; D is possibly TRBD2 (6 bases). Germline assignment: CDR1 SGHTA and CDR2 FQGNSA. CDR3 length equals 15 residues. Trimming took 4 bases from V and 8 from J, leaving 18 bases between them. The CDR3 spells CASSSGLVHGDEQFF. The CDR3 DNA reads as TGTGCCAGCAGCTCGGGACTGGTACATGGCGATGAGCAGTTCTTC. The variable domain in full, with the rest retrieved from reference TRBV7-2 and TRBJ2-1, is GAGVSQSPSNKVTEKGKDVELRCDPISGHTALYWYRQSLGQGLEFLIYFQGNSAPDKSGLPSDRFSAERTGGSVSTLTIQRTQQEDSAVYLCASSSGLVHGDEQFFGPGTRLTVL.

The CDR3 loop reads CASSKRVSGDYGYTF. Here the CDR3 DNA reads TGCGCCAGCAGCAAGAGGGTCTCAGGGGACTATGGCTACACCTTC. The chain combines TRBV5-1 with TRBJ1-2; a weak D match, TRBD1 (6 bases). Trimming cost V 4 bases and J 3 bases, with 16 bases left between them. This CDR3 has 15 amino acids. Per germline, CDR1 SGHRS and CDR2 YFSETQ.

This clonotype has ten or more counts. The chain combines TRBV7-3 with TRBJ2-1, with TRBD2 matching over 12 bases. The CDR3 contains 14 residues. J gave up 5 bases and V 10 bases, and 6 bases lay outside the gene matches. The germline gives CDR1 SGHTA, CDR2 FQGTGA. CDR3 region: CATSTSGGNNEQFF. The CDR3 region has the DNA TGTGCCACCTCCACTAGCGGGGGGAACAATGAGCAGTTCTTC.

This clonotype was seen at least ten times. The V and J genes are TRBV18 and TRBJ2-5; a possible D gene is TRBD2 (6 bases). Germline-derived CDR1 and CDR2 are KGHSH and LQKENI. Trimming removed 3 bases at V and 2 bases at J, with 13 bases between. The CDR3 is made up of 15 amino acids. Here the CDR3 reads CASSPIGGTQETQYF. The CDR3 region has the DNA TGTGCCAGCTCACCGATTGGGGGGACTCAAGAGACCCAGTACTTC. Looking up the rest from reference TRBV18 and TRBJ2-5 gives the full variable domain: NAGVMQNPRHLVRRRGQEARLRCSPMKGHSHVYWYRQLPEEGLKFMVYLQKENIIDESGMPKERFSAEFPKEGPSILRIQQVVRGDSAAYFCASSPIGGTQETQYFGPGTRLLVL.

This clonotype has at least ten counts. The chain uses TRBV7-2 and TRBJ2-3, with unresolved D. Looked up from germline, CDR1 is SGHTA and CDR2 is FQGNSA. Trimming shortened V by 3 bases and J by 5 bases, and 12 bases separated the two germline ends. The CDR3 length is 14 residues. CDR3 loop: CASSLLVDGDTQYF. DNA of the CDR3: TGTGCCAGCAGCTTGTTGGTGGATGGAGATACGCAGTATTTT.

There are a few counts of this clonotype. This chain uses TRBV5-4 with TRBJ1-2, with D maybe TRBD1 (6 bases). Trimming removed 3 bases from V and 14 bases from J, with 17 bases in between. CDR3 length equals 12 residues. The germline V gene encodes CDR1 SGHNT and CDR2 YYREEE (reference sequence). CDR3 sequence reads: CASSSPETGTTF. The CDR3 DNA reads TGTGCCAGCAGCTCGCCGGAGACCGGGACAACCTTC.

This clonotype occurred many times. J is TRBJ1-3 and V is TRBV12-3 or TRBV12-4; D not resolved. The CDR3 has 14 amino acids. Trimming removed 8 bases from V and 0 bases from J, with 11 bases in between. The CDR3 DNA follows: TGTGCCAGCGGAAAAGCATCCTCTGGAAACACCATATATTTT. Amino acid sequence: CASGKASSGNTIYF.

The chain recombines TRBV2 with TRBJ1-1; D unclear. V gave up 8 bases and J gave up 6 bases, with 10 bases separating them. The CDR3 consists of 11 residues. CDR1 and CDR2 (germline): SNHLY, FYNNEI. CDR3 nucleotide sequence: TGTGCCAGCGTGGTTGGGGCTGAAGCTTTCTTT. Its translation is CASVVGAEAFF.

The chain couples TRBV29-1 to TRBJ2-1; no reliable D call. Germline V gives CDR1 SQVTM, CDR2 ANQGSEA. The V and J ends lost 6 bases and 0 bases respectively, with 9 bases between them. This CDR3 spans 13 amino acids. The CDR3 region has the DNA TGCAGCGTGTCGGTTGCCTCCTACAATGAGCAGTTCTTC. Amino acids: CSVSVASYNEQFF.

This clonotype came up once. V gene TRBV7-6 combines with J gene TRBJ1-1; possible D gene TRBD1, 5 bases. CDR1 is SGHVS, CDR2 FNYEAQ, per germline. Trimming left V 5 bases short and J 7 bases short, with 11 bases between. The CDR3 contains 12 residues. The CDR3 bases are TGTGCCAGCAGCCCGGGGGGGAGTGAAGCTTTCTTT. It is translated as CASSPGGSEAFF.